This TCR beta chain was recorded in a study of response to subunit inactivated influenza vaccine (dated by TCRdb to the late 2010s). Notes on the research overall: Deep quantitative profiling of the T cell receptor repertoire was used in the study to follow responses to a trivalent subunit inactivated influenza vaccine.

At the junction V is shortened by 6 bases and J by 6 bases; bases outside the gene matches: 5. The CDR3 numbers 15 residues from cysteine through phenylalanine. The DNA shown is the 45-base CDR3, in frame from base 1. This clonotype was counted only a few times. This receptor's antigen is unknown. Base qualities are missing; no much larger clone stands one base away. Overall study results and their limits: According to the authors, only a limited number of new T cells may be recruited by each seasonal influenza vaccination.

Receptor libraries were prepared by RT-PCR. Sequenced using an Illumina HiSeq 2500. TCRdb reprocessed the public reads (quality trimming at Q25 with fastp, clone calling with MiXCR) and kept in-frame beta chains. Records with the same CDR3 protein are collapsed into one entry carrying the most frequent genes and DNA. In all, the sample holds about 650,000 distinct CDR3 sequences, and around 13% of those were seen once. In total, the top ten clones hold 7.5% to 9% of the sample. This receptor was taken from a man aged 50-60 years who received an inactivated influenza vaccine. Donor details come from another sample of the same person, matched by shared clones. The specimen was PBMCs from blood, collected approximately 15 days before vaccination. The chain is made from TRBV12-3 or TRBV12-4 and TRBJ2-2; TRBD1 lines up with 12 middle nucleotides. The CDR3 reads CASSKGTGGPGELFF. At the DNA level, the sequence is TGTGCCAGCAGCAAGGGGACAGGGGGCCCCGGGGAGCTGTTTTTT.